The next 14 T cell receptor beta chains were all read from a single sample in a study of human T cells and chemical hapten exposure (dated by TCRdb to the early 2020s). The library was produced with RACE. For sequencing, a NextSeq 500 was employed. The public reads were run again by TCRdb, first through fastp at Q25 and then through MiXCR, and only productive beta chains were kept. Every distinct CDR3 protein forms one entry, paired with its most common genes and DNA. This sample lists some 49,000 distinct CDR3 sequences; 9.6% were detected once. Approximately 10% of the sample is taken by the ten largest. The meaning of the sample's time point label: pre-sensitization, week 0. Read against the paper, the sample's treatment or condition label means: therapeutic diphenylcyclopropenone sensitization with weekly scalp DPC. Total RNA was isolated from unfractionated whole blood collected in Tempus Blood RNA tubes.

Sample: whole blood, taken in connection with sensitization to the hapten diphenylcyclopropenone (DPC). These receptors all stem from a woman aged 25-40 years with alopecia areata. Some clones in this sample may be carry-over from other donors' samples.

This clonotype has just a few counts. V usage is TRBV6-5 and J usage is TRBJ2-3, with D perhaps being TRBD1 or TRBD2 (5 bases each). Germline lookup yields CDR1 MNHEY and CDR2 SVGAGI. The CDR3 runs to 14 residues. V gave up 4 bases and J gave up 1 base, with 9 bases separating them. The DNA for the CDR3 is TGTGCCAGCAGTTCCCAGGGACGCACAGATACGCAGTATTTT. Protein product: CASSSQGRTDTQYF.

The V gene is TRBV5-4, the J gene TRBJ1-2; TRBD1 matches at 7 bases. CDR1 and CDR2 (germline): SGHNT, YYREEE (reference sequence). The CDR3 has 16 amino acids. After removal of 4 bases from V and 6 bases from J, the junction contained 15 bases not matched to a gene. CDR3 DNA: TGTGCCAGCAGCCCCAGAGTAGGACAGGCGGGCAATGGCTACACCTTC. Translated, it gives CASSPRVGQAGNGYTF. Based on the CDR3 plus reference TRBV5-4 and TRBJ1-2, the full variable domain is ETGVTQSPTHLIKTRGQQVTLRCSSQSGHNTVSWYQQALGQGPQFIFQYYREEENGRGNFPPRFSGLQFPNYSSELNVNALELDDSALYLCASSPRVGQAGNGYTFGSGTRLTVV.

This chain uses TRBV7-6 with TRBJ2-7; no firm D call. CDR1 is SGHVS and CDR2 is FNYEAQ in the germline V gene. The CDR3 has 13 residues. The V end was cut by 8 bases, the J end by 0 bases, with 11 bases between. The CDR3 nucleotides read TGTGCCAGCGGCCAACTTAGCTCCTACGAGCAGTACTTC. Residues: CASGQLSSYEQYF.

This clonotype was recorded at least ten times. In nucleotides, the CDR3 is TGTGCCAGCAGTGAAGAGGGTACAGCCCTCCACTTT. Its translation is CASSEEGTALHF. The chain recombines TRBV2 with TRBJ1-6; D is unresolved. Germline lookup yields CDR1 SNHLY and CDR2 FYNNEI. Trimming took 1 base from V and 14 from J, leaving 9 bases between them. This CDR3 is built from 12 residues.

Concerning this clonotype: Mismatch with germline at one junction end may stem from a read error. The chain links TRBV28 to TRBJ1-1; D is unresolved. The CDR3 runs to 14 residues. The germline CDR1 and CDR2 sequences are MDHEN and SYDVKM. DNA of the CDR3: TGTGCCAGCAGCCCCCAGGTTGTGAACACTGAAGCTCTCTTT. Translation: CASSPQVVNTEALF.

This clonotype was found a few times. The gene calls are TRBV5-1 and TRBJ2-3, with TRBD2 matching over 10 bases. The CDR3 contains 15 residues. V lost 5 bases, J lost 4 bases, and 7 bases stayed unmatched. Looked up from germline, CDR1 is SGHRS and CDR2 is YFSETQ. CDR3 sequence reads: CASRLGTSEADTQYF. The DNA for the CDR3 is TGCGCCAGCAGGCTTGGGACTAGCGAGGCAGATACGCAGTATTTT. Together with reference TRBV5-1 and TRBJ2-3, the CDR3 gives the full variable domain: KAGVTQTPRYLIKTRGQQVTLSCSPISGHRSVSWYQQTPGQGLQFLFEYFSETQRNKGNFPGRFSGRQFSNSRSEMNVSTLELGDSALYLCASRLGTSEADTQYFGPGTRLTVL.

This clonotype was counted between two and nine times. V is TRBV30 and J is TRBJ2-7; D call uncertain. Germline V CDR1 and CDR2: GTSNPN, SVGIG (reference sequence). This CDR3 region has 12 residues. V gave up 0 bases and J gave up 6 bases, with 9 bases separating them. CDR3 region: CAWSVVGSEQYF. The CDR3 DNA is TGTGCCTGGAGTGTTGTAGGCAGCGAGCAGTACTTC.

The chain joins TRBV3-1 to TRBJ1-4; D possibly corresponds to TRBD1 (6 bases). Between the trimmed V and J ends, which lost 2 bases and 7 bases, there was a span of 14 bases. Germline CDR1 is LGHDT and CDR2 is YNNKEL (reference sequence). The CDR3 covers 15 residues. The CDR3 is CASSQNTGLGEKLFF. The CDR3 DNA reads as TGTGCCAGCAGCCAAAACACAGGGTTGGGTGAAAAACTGTTTTTT.

This clonotype was seen more than once but under ten times. The chain carries TRBV3-1 and TRBJ2-7; D may match TRBD1 or TRBD2 (5 bases each). CDR1 and CDR2 (germline): LGHDT, YNNKEL (reference sequence). V lost 3 bases, J lost 0 bases, and 9 bases lay in between. This CDR3 has 14 residues. The CDR3 DNA reads as TGTGCCAGCAGCCAGTCCGGGACCTCCTACGAGCAGTACTTC. Amino acids: CASSQSGTSYEQYF.

The rearrangement links TRBV11-1 to TRBJ2-3; D unresolved. Trimming pared 2 bases from V and 1 base from J, leaving 10 bases between. Germline CDR1 and CDR2: SGHAT and FQDESV (reference sequence). The CDR3 length is 15 residues. CDR3 DNA sequence: TGTGCCAGCAGCTTATATCGAGTTGGCACAGATACGCAGTATTTT. Translated: CASSLYRVGTDTQYF.

This clonotype was counted many times. The J gene is TRBJ2-1, the V gene TRBV7-2, with a weak D call TRBD1 (6 bases). The CDR3 length is 15 residues. Germline lookup yields CDR1 SGHTA and CDR2 FQGNSA. V lost 5 bases and J lost 4, with 15 bases in between. The CDR3 DNA reads TGTGCCAGCAGCCAAGGACAGAGACGATACAATGAGCAGTTCTTC. Amino acid sequence: CASSQGQRRYNEQFF.

This clonotype appeared many times. The chain is built from TRBV4-2 and TRBJ2-2, with 12 bases identical to TRBD1. Unmatched junction bases numbered 11, after V lost 5 bases and J lost 7 bases. CDR3 size: 17 residues. Germline CDR1 LGHNA, CDR2 YNFKEQ. The DNA for the CDR3 is TGTGCCAGCAGCTTCCTCCTCGGGACAGGGGGCATCGGGGAGCTGTTTTTT. Its protein product is CASSFLLGTGGIGELFF.

This clonotype appeared a few times. J is TRBJ2-7 and V is TRBV28; 10 bases match TRBD2. Germline V gene data show CDR1 as MDHEN and CDR2 as SYDVKM. The V segment lost 6 bases and the J segment 0 bases; nucleotides outside the gene matches: 5. This CDR3 spans 15 amino acids. The CDR3 nucleotides are TGTGCCAGCAGACTAGCGGGGTCGGACTCCTACGAGCAGTACTTC. This encodes CASRLAGSDSYEQYF.

This clonotype was seen a few times. The V gene is TRBV12-3 or TRBV12-4, the J gene TRBJ2-2; D is unresolved. V lost 5 bases, J lost 4 bases, and 11 bases lay in between. The CDR3 has 14 residues. CDR3 region: CASSRRFSTGELFF. The DNA of the CDR3 is TGTGCCAGCAGTCGACGGTTCAGCACCGGGGAGCTGTTTTTT.